This entry is about one T cell receptor beta chain. The data stem from a study of blood T cell repertoires in COVID-19. This CDR3 spans 13 amino acids. Per germline, CDR1 MDHEN and CDR2 SYDVKM. Unmatched junction bases numbered 3, after V lost 6 bases and J lost 5 bases. The protocol was immunoSEQ multiplex PCR, while the TCRdb copy is restricted to in-frame clones and leaves out a portion. The table shows roughly 99,000 clones, with over 75% occurring only once. This TCR came from a woman older than 75 with acute or convalescent COVID-19. Sequenced input: peripheral blood. The V gene is TRBV28, the J gene TRBJ1-1; 10 positions agree with TRBD1. The CDR3 is CASSPGQGTEAFF. Written as DNA, the CDR3 is TGTGCCAGCAGCCCGGGACAGGGGACTGAAGCTTTCTTT.